The clone carrying this TCR beta chain was recorded once. The protocol was immunoSEQ multiplex PCR, while the TCRdb copy is restricted to in-frame clones and leaves out a portion. This table has roughly 240,000 clones, roughly 85% appearing once. The data were taken from a study of blood T cell repertoires in COVID-19. Study-level information: From the United States, Italy and Spain came samples of acute and convalescent COVID-19. Sample material is recorded as cDNA or gDNA derived from T cells, B-cell-depleted T cells, or PBMCs.

The sequenced sample consisted of PBMCs or T cells enriched from blood (not recorded which). The sequence was obtained from a woman aged 45-59 years with acute COVID-19.

The CDR3 sequence is CASSQDLLQNEKLFF. The DNA for the CDR3 is TGCGCCAGCAGCCAAGATCTCCTTCAGAATGAAAAACTGTTTTTT. The chain combines TRBV4-3 with TRBJ1-4; D ambiguous. The ends were cut back, 0 bases at V and 5 bases at J, with 10 bases in the middle. Per germline, CDR1 LGHNA and CDR2 YSLEER. The CDR3 runs to 15 residues.